This T cell receptor (beta chain) came from a study of identical twins. This CDR3 contains 14 residues. V dropped 3 bases and J dropped 4 bases, with 11 bases sitting between them. Germline CDR1 reads MNHNS; CDR2 reads SASEGT. TCRdb called the 5' RACE reads again in MiXCR, with one record for every CDR3 protein. Of 570,000 or so distinct CDR3 sequences in the sample, around a tenth were seen once. In addition, the sample was reused for a study of yellow fever vaccine responses in identical twins.

The V and J genes are TRBV6-1 and TRBJ2-3; D call uncertain. This receptor was identified in a woman aged 18-35 years in good health. The sequencing sample was made of PBMCs. This CDR3 reads CASSDIASSDTQYF. The DNA for the CDR3 is TGTGCCAGCAGTGATATAGCATCGTCAGATACGCAGTATTTT.